The 5 T cell receptor beta chains presented below share a single source sample, sequenced in a study of identical twins. Each CDR3 protein gets one entry after TCRdb re-called the 5' RACE reads with MiXCR. The table includes over 250,000 distinct CDR3 sequences, 8% to 9.5% detected once. The sample also formed part of further work on yellow fever vaccine responses in identical twins.

The sequencing input was CD8+ T cells sorted from blood. Receptors were obtained from a woman aged 18-30 years in good health.

The chain is built from TRBV27 and TRBJ2-2; D unresolved. CDR1 is MNHEY, CDR2 SMNVEV, per germline (reference sequence). The V gene lost 4 bases and the J gene lost 5 bases, with 8 bases spanning the gap. The CDR3 consists of 13 residues. CDR3 coding DNA: TGTGCCAGCAGTTGGGGTAGAACCGGGGAGCTGTTTTTT. Amino acids: CASSWGRTGELFF.

This clonotype was seen only a few times. DNA of the CDR3: TGCGCCAGCAGCCAAGATCTGGGGGGATCCTACAATGAGCAGTTCTTC. It yields the protein CASSQDLGGSYNEQFF. The chain combines TRBV4-3 with TRBJ2-1, with a possible D match to TRBD2 (6 bases). The CDR3 spans 16 residues. V was cut by 0 bases and J by 1 base, with 10 bases left in between. The V gene's germline CDR1 is LGHNA and CDR2 YSLEER.

This clonotype was recorded a few times. This chain connects TRBV12-3 or TRBV12-4 to TRBJ1-2, with 7 bases identical to TRBD1. V gave up 5 bases and J gave up 3 bases; unmatched junction bases: 3. This CDR3 contains 13 residues. CDR3 nucleotides: TGTGCCAGCAGTGAGACAGGGTACTATGGCTACACCTTC. Its protein is CASSETGYYGYTF.

This clonotype came up a few times. V and J are TRBV29-1 and TRBJ2-1, with D tentatively TRBD2 (7 bases). V lost 6 bases and J 6 bases, leaving 21 bases between the germline ends. The CDR3 loop spans 15 amino acids. Germline CDR1 SQVTM, CDR2 ANQGSEA. The CDR3 DNA reads as TGCAGCGTACAGGGAGGGACTGTTCCTACCAATGAGCAGTTCTTC. The encoded protein is CSVQGGTVPTNEQFF.

This chain connects TRBV7-2 to TRBJ2-2; 9 bases align to TRBD2. Germline V gene sequence: CDR1 SGHTA, CDR2 FQGNSA. Trimming at V came to 5 bases and at J to 4 bases, leaving 5 bases not matched to a gene. The length of the CDR3 is 15 residues. In DNA, the CDR3 is TGTGCCAGCAGCGACCGTAGCGGGGGCACCGGGGAGCTGTTTTTT. Its protein product is CASSDRSGGTGELFF. The full variable domain, in which reference TRBV7-2 and TRBJ2-2 provide the parts outside the CDR3, is GAGVSQSPSNKVTEKGKDVELRCDPISGHTALYWYRQSLGQGLEFLIYFQGNSAPDKSGLPSDRFSAERTGGSVSTLTIQRTQQEDSAVYLCASSDRSGGTGELFFGEGSRLTVL.